This T cell receptor (beta chain) comes out of a study of blood T cell repertoires in COVID-19. The repertoire was sequenced with immunoSEQ multiplex PCR; TCRdb's copy has only in-frame clones and lacks some. This table has roughly 180,000 clones, 80% to 85% appearing once. Seattle enrolled patients during active infection and tracked them longitudinally. The ends were cut back, 6 bases at V and 3 bases at J, with 20 bases in the middle. The germline V gene encodes CDR1 SGHTA and CDR2 FQGNSA. CDR3 length equals 16 residues. Sequenced material: peripheral blood. V gene TRBV7-2 combines with J gene TRBJ1-2; D remains ambiguous. The receptor comes from a woman in her forties with COVID-19, enrolled during active disease. Here the CDR3 DNA reads TGTGCCAGCAGGCTTGTGACCCGGGCGCGGGACTATGGCTACACCTTC. This codes for CASRLVTRARDYGYTF.